This T cell receptor (beta chain) originates from a study of cytotoxic CD8 clonotypes in ibrutinib-treated CLL. V was trimmed by 0 bases and J by 3 bases, leaving 16 bases between them. Germline CDR1 reads SGHNT; CDR2 reads YYREEE (reference sequence). This CDR3 is built from 16 residues. Libraries of TCR beta were made from roughly 2.2 micrograms of genomic DNA that came from cryopreserved PBMCs. Here immunoSEQ multiplex PCR was the method, and the copy in TCRdb shows in-frame clones only, minus some. The sample contains just over 200,000 clones, roughly three quarters of which appear only once. About this clone itself: Its antigen is unidentified.

Study findings and constraints: On treatment, the uncommon public clonotypes contracted or remained stable. Starting clonality was above that of age-matched healthy donors and tracked circulating CD8+ T-cell counts.

The sample consisted of PBMCs, taken after 12 months of ibrutinib treatment. This TCR was sampled from a human donor with chronic lymphocytic leukemia. This chain connects TRBV5-4 to TRBJ2-7; possible D gene TRBD2, 6 bases. CDR3 amino acids: CASSLAPGTGNYEQYF. Here the CDR3 DNA reads TGTGCCAGCAGCTTGGCTCCCGGGACTGGGAACTACGAGCAGTACTTC.